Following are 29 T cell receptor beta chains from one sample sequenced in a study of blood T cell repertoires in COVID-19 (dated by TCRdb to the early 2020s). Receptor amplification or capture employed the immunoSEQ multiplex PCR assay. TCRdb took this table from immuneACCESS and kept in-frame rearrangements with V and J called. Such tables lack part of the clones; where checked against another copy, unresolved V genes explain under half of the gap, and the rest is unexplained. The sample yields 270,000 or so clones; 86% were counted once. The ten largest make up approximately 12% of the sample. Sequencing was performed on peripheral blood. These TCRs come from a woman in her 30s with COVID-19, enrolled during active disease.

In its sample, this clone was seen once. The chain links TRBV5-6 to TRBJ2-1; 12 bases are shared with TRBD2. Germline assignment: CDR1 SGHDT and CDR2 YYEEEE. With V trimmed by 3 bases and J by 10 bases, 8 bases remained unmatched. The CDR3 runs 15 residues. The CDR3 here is CASSYLAGGPGEQFF. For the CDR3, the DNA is TGTGCCAGCAGCTACCTAGCGGGGGGGCCTGGGGAGCAGTTCTTC.

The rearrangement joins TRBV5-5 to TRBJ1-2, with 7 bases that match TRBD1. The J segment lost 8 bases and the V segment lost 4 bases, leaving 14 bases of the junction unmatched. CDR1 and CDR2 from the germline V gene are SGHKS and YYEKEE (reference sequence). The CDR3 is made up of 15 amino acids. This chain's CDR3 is CASSPGQNRGLGYTF. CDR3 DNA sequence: TGTGCCAGCAGCCCGGGACAAAACAGGGGTTTAGGCTACACCTTC.

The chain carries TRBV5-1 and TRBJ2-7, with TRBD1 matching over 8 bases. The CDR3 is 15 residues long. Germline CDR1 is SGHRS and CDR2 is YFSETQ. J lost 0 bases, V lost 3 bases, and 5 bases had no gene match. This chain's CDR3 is CASSSRTGYSYEQYF. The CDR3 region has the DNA TGCGCCAGCAGCTCCAGGACAGGGTACTCCTACGAGCAGTACTTC. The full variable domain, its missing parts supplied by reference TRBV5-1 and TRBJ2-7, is KAGVTQTPRYLIKTRGQQVTLSCSPISGHRSVSWYQQTPGQGLQFLFEYFSETQRNKGNFPGRFSGRQFSNSRSEMNVSTLELGDSALYLCASSSRTGYSYEQYFGPGTRLTVT.

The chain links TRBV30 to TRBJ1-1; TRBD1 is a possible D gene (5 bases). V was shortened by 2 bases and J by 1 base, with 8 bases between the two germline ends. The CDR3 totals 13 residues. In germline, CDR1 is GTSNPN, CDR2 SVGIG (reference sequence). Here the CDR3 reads CAWSQTENTEAFF. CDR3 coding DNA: TGTGCCTGGAGTCAGACAGAGAACACTGAAGCTTTCTTT.

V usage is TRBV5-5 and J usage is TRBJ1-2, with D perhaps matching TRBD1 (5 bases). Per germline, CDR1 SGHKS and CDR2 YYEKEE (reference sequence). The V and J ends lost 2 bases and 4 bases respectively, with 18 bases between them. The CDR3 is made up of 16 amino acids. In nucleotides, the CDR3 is TGTGCCAGCAGCTTTAGCCGCGGGACCGGAATCTATGGCTACACCTTC. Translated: CASSFSRGTGIYGYTF.

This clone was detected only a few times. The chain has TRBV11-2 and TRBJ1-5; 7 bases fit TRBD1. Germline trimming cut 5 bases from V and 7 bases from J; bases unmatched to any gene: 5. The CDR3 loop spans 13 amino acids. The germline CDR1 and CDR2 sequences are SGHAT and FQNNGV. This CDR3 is CASSEGGGQPQHF. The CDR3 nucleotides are TGTGCCAGCAGCGAAGGGGGCGGCCAGCCCCAGCATTTT. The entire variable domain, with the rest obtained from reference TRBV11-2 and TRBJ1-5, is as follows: EAGVAQSPRYKIIEKRQSVAFWCNPISGHATLYWYQQILGQGPKLLIQFQNNGVVDDSQLPKDRFSAERLKGVDSTLKIQPAKLEDSAVYLCASSEGGGQPQHFGDGTRLSIL.

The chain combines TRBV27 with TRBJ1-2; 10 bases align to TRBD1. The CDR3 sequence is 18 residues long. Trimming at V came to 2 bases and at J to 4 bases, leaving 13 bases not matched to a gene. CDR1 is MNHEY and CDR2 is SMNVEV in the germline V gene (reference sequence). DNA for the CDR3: TGTGCCAGCAGTTTAATGGGCGGCGGGACAGGGGTGGGCTATGGCTACACCTTC. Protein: CASSLMGGGTGVGYGYTF.

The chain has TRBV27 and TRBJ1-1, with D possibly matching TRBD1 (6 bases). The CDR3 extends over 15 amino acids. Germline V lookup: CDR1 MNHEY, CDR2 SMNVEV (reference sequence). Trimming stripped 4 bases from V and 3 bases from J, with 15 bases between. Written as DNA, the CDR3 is TGTGCCAGCAGTTCGCAGGGGTTGGGGGACACTGAAGCTTTCTTT. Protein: CASSSQGLGDTEAFF.

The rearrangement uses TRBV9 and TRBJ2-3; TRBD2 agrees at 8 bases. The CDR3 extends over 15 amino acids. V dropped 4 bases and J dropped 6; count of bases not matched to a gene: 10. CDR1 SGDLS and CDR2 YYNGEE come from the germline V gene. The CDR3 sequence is CASSPGLAFRDTQYF. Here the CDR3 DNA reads TGTGCCAGCAGCCCAGGACTAGCCTTCCGGGATACGCAGTATTTT.

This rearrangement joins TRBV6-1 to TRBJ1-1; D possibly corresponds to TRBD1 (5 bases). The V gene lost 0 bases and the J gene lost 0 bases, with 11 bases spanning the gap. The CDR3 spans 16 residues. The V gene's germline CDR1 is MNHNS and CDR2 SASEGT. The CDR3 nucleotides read TGTGCCAGCAGTGAAGCGGCGGGGGTCATGAACACTGAAGCTTTCTTT. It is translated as CASSEAAGVMNTEAFF.

The CDR3 is CASSPGGYEAFF. The CDR3 DNA is TGTGCCAGCTCACCAGGCGGGTATGAAGCTTTCTTT. This rearrangement joins TRBV18 to TRBJ1-1; D remains unclear. Trimming cost V 2 bases and J 7 bases, with 8 bases left between them. The germline gives CDR1 KGHSH, CDR2 LQKENI. The CDR3 has 12 residues.

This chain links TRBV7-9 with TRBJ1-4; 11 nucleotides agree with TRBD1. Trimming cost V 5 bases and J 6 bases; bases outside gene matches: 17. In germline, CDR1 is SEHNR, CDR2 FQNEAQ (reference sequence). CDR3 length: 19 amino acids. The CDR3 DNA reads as TGTGCCAGCAGCGGGGACAGGGGGTTAGGGAGGACAGCAGATGAAAAACTGTTTTTT. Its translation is CASSGDRGLGRTADEKLFF.

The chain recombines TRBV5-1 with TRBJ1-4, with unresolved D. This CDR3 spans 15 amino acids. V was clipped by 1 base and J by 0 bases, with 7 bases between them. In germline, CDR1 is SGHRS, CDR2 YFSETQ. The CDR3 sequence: CASSLMGATNEKLFF. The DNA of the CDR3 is TGCGCCAGCAGCTTGATGGGCGCAACTAATGAAAAACTGTTTTTT.

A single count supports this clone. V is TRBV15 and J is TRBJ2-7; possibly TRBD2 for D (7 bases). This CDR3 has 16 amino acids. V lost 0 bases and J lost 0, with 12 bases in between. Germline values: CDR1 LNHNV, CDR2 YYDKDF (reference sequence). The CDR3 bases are TGTGCCACCAGCAGAGATGGGGGGGCCACCTCCTACGAGCAGTACTTC. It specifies CATSRDGGATSYEQYF.

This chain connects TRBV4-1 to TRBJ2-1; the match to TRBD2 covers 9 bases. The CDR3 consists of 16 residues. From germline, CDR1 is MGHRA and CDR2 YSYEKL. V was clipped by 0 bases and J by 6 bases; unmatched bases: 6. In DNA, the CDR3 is TGCGCCAGCAGCCAAGAGTTTTGGCGGGGGGGCAATGAGCAGTTCTTC. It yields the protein CASSQEFWRGGNEQFF.

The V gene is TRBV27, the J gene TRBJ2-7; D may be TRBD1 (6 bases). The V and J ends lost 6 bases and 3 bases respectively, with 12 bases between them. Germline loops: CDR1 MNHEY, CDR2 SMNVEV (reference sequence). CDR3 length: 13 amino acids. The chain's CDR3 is CASSRTADYEQYF. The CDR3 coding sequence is TGTGCCAGCAGCCGGACAGCAGACTACGAGCAGTACTTC.

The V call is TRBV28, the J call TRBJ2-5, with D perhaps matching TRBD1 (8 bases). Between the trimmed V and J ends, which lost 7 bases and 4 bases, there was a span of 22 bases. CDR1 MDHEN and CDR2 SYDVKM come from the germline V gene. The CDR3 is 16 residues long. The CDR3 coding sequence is TGTGCCAGCACCGGGGGGCAGGGGGCGTTCTTAGAGACCCAGTACTTC. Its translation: CASTGGQGAFLETQYF.

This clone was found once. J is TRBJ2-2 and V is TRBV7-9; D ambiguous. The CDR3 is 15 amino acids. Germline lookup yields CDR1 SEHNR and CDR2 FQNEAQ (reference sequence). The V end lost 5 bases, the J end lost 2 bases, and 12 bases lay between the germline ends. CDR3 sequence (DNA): TGTGCCAGCAGCCGCCGACTCGCAAACACCGGGGAGCTGTTTTTT. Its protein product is CASSRRLANTGELFF.

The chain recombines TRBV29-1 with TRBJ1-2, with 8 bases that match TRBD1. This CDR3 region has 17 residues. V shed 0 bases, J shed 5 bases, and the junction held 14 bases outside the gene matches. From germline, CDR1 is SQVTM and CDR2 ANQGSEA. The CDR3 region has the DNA TGCAGCGTTGAAGATCTTCGTCGGACAGGGCGAGGGTATGGCTACACCTTC. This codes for CSVEDLRRTGRGYGYTF.

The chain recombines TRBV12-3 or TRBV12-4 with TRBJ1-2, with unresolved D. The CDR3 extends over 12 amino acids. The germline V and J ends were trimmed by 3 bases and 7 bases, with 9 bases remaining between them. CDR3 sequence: CASSFARRGYTF. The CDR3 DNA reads TGTGCCAGCAGTTTCGCCAGGCGTGGCTACACCTTC.

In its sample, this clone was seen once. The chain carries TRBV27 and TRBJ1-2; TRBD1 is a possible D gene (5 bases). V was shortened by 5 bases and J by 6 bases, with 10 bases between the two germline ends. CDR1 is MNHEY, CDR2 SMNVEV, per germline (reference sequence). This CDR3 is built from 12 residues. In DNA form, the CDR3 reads TGTGCCAGCAGTCCCCGGGGGAATGGCTACACCTTC. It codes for CASSPRGNGYTF.

CDR3 amino acids: CASSLYGSLKETQYF. The CDR3 DNA follows: TGTGCCAGCAGCTTGTACGGGAGCCTGAAAGAGACCCAGTACTTC. The chain has TRBV5-6 and TRBJ2-5, with D tentatively TRBD2 (6 bases). CDR3 length: 15 residues. The ends were cut back, 1 base at V and 3 bases at J, with 13 bases in the middle. Germline-derived CDR1 and CDR2 are SGHDT and YYEEEE.

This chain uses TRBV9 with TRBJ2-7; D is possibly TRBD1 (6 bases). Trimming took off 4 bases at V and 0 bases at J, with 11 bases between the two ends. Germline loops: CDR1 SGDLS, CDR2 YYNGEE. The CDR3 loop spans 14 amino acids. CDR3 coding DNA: TGTGCCAGCAGCAGGGGGTTACACTCCTACGAGCAGTACTTC. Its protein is CASSRGLHSYEQYF.

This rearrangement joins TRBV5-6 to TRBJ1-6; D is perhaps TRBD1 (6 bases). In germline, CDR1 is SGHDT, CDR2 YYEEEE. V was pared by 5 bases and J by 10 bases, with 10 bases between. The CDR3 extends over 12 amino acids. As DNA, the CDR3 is TGTGCCAGCAGACTGGACAGATCACCCCTCCACTTT. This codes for CASRLDRSPLHF.

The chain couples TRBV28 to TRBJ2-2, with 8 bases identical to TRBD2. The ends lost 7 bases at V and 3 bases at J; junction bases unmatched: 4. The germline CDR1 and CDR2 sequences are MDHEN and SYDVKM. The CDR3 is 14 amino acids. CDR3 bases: TGTGCCAGCACGTACGGGGGGGACACCGGGGAGCTGTTTTTT. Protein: CASTYGGDTGELFF.

In nucleotides, the CDR3 is TGTGCCAGTAGTATGTCTACCCCGAACACCGGGGAGCTGTTTTTT. This sequence encodes CASSMSTPNTGELFF. The gene calls are TRBV19 and TRBJ2-2; D is unresolved. With 3 bases removed from V and 0 bases from J, the gap between germline ends came to 8 bases. In germline, CDR1 is LNHDA, CDR2 SQIVND (reference sequence). This CDR3 has 15 residues.

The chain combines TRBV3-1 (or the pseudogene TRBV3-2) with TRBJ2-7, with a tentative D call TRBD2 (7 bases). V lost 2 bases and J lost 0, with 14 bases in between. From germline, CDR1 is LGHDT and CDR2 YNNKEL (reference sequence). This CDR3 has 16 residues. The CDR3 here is CASSQFGRGASYEQYF. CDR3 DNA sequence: TGTGCCAGCAGCCAATTCGGACGGGGGGCCTCCTACGAGCAGTACTTC.

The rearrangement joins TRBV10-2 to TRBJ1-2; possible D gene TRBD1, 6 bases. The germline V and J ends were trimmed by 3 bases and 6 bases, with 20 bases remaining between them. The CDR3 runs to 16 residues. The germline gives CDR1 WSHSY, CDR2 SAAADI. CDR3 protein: CASSDHREVPRDGYTF. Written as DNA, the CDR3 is TGCGCCAGCAGTGACCACAGGGAAGTCCCCAGGGATGGCTACACCTTC.

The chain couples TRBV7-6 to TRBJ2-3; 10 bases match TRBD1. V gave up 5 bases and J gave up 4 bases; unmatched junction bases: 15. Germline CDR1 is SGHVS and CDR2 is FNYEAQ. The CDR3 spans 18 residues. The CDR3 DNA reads TGTGCCAGCAGCCTAAGGGACAGGGGCCCCCTTCTCCCAGATACGCAGTATTTT. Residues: CASSLRDRGPLLPDTQYF.